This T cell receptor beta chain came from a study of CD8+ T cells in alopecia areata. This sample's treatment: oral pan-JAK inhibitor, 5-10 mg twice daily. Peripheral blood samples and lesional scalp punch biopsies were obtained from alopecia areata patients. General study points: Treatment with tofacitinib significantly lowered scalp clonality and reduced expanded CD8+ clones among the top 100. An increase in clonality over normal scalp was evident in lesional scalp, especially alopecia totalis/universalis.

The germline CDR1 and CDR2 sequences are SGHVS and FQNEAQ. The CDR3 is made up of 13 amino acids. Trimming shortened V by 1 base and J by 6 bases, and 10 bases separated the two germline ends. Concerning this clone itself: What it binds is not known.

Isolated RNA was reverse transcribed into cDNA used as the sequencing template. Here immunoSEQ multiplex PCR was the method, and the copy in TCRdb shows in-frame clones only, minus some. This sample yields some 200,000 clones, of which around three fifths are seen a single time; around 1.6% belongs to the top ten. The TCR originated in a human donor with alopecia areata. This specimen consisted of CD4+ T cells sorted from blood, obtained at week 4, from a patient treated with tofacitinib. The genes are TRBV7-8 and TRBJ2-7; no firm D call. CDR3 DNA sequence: TGTGCCAGCAGCTTAGATATTGCCGGCGAGCAGTACTTC. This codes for CASSLDIAGEQYF. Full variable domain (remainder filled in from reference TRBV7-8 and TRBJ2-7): GAGVSQSPRYKVAKRGQDVALRCDPISGHVSLFWYQQALGQGPEFLTYFQNEAQLDKSGLPSDRFFAERPEGSVSTLKIQRTQQEDSAVYLCASSLDIAGEQYFGPGTRLTVT.